Shown below are 15 T cell receptor beta chains from a single sample sequenced in a study of blood T cell repertoires in COVID-19. The assay was immunoSEQ multiplex PCR, and TCRdb's table has in-frame clones only and misses some. The sample consists of around 250,000 clones, more than 80% of them appearing once. The sample was PBMCs or T cells enriched from blood (not recorded which). These receptors originate from a man aged 45 to 65 who had been exposed to COVID-19.

This rearrangement joins TRBV28 to TRBJ1-3; D is perhaps TRBD1 (5 bases). V lost 4 bases and J 5 bases, leaving 18 bases between the germline ends. There are 16 residues in the CDR3. Germline assignment: CDR1 MDHEN and CDR2 SYDVKM. CDR3 sequence: CASSSFREDTRNTIYF. The CDR3 nucleotides read TGTGCCAGCAGTTCATTCCGGGAGGACACACGAAACACCATATATTTT.

The gene calls are TRBV20-1 and TRBJ1-2, with TRBD1 as a possible D gene (6 bases). The CDR3 loop spans 13 amino acids. Deletions cut 3 bases from V and 6 bases from J, with 14 bases between. The germline V gene encodes CDR1 DFQATT and CDR2 SNEGSKA (reference sequence). The CDR3 nucleotides read TGCAGTGCTAGTCCATCGGACAGTGATGGCTACACCTTC. Its translation is CSASPSDSDGYTF.

V gene TRBV15 combines with J gene TRBJ1-1; tentatively, D is TRBD1 (6 bases). Deletions cut 8 bases from V and 0 bases from J, with 13 bases between. Germline V gene data show CDR1 as LNHNV and CDR2 as YYDKDF (reference sequence). There are 14 residues in the CDR3. The CDR3 nucleotides are TGTGCCACCCTCTCAGGGGTAATGAACACTGAAGCTTTCTTT. Protein product: CATLSGVMNTEAFF.

This chain connects TRBV5-1 to TRBJ2-1, with 15 positions matching TRBD2. The trim removed 4 bases at V and 10 bases at J, leaving 9 bases unmatched. Germline CDR1 reads SGHRS; CDR2 reads YFSETQ. The CDR3 runs 16 residues. CDR3 nucleotides: TGCGCCAGCAGCGAGGGACTAGCGGGAGGTTGGCAGGAGCAGTTCTTC. Amino acid sequence: CASSEGLAGGWQEQFF.

In DNA, the CDR3 is TGTGCCAGCAGCCGCTGGACTAGCGGGACCACAGATACGCAGTATTTT. Residues: CASSRWTSGTTDTQYF. The chain recombines TRBV3-1 (or the pseudogene TRBV3-2) with TRBJ2-3; 12 bases line up with TRBD2. J gave up 2 bases and V 4 bases, and 4 bases lay outside the gene matches. CDR3 length: 16 amino acids. From germline, CDR1 is LGHDT and CDR2 YNNKEL (reference sequence).

The chain couples TRBV19 to TRBJ1-1; 7 positions match TRBD1. Trimming removed 3 bases from V and 2 bases from J; junction bases left unmatched: 6. The CDR3 contains 15 residues. Germline V gives CDR1 LNHDA, CDR2 SQIVND (reference sequence). For the CDR3, the DNA is TGTGCCAGTAGTATGCAAAGACAGGGTAACACTGAAGCTTTCTTT. Encoded protein: CASSMQRQGNTEAFF.

This chain connects TRBV10-3 to TRBJ2-6, with D tentatively TRBD2 (6 bases). Looked up from germline, CDR1 is ENHRY and CDR2 is SYGVKD. The CDR3 covers 15 residues. Trimming removed 8 bases from V and 0 bases from J, with 11 bases in between. In DNA form, the CDR3 reads TGTGCCATCTGGGCGGGAATCTCTGGGGCCAACGTCCTGACTTTC. Amino acids: CAIWAGISGANVLTF.

The rearrangement joins TRBV13 to TRBJ2-7; 8 bases are shared with TRBD2. V gave up 0 bases and J gave up 4 bases; unmatched junction bases: 14. Germline loops: CDR1 PRHDT, CDR2 FYEKMQ (reference sequence). The CDR3 totals 18 residues. CDR3 in amino acids: CASSLGVAGLYPNYEQYV. The CDR3 DNA reads TGTGCCAGCAGCTTAGGGGTAGCGGGACTTTACCCAAATTACGAGCAGTACGTC.

This chain links TRBV5-5 with TRBJ1-5; no reliable D call. This CDR3 comprises 14 residues. Germline V gene data show CDR1 as SGHKS and CDR2 as YYEKEE (reference sequence). V lost 1 base, J lost 2 bases, and 7 bases lay in between. CDR3 in amino acids: CASSLPGGNQPQHF. In DNA form, the CDR3 reads TGTGCCAGCAGCTTGCCGGGTGGCAATCAGCCCCAGCATTTT.

The chain employs TRBV6-2 or TRBV6-3 and TRBJ2-2; 9 nucleotides line up with TRBD2. Germline assignment: CDR1 MNHEY and CDR2 SVGEGT. The CDR3 has 16 amino acids. Trimming removed 2 bases from V and 1 base from J; junction bases left unmatched: 2. CDR3: CASSYLAGRNTGELFF. Here the CDR3 DNA reads TGTGCCAGCAGTTACCTAGCGGGGCGGAACACCGGGGAGCTGTTTTTT.

This clone was seen once. The V and J genes are TRBV5-1 and TRBJ2-7, with D perhaps matching TRBD2 (5 bases). Trimming cost V 10 bases and J 2 bases, with 28 bases left between them. This CDR3 has 17 residues. CDR1 and CDR2 from the germline V gene are SGHRS and YFSETQ. CDR3 amino acids: CAPAARPKLIETYEQYF. The CDR3 DNA reads as TGCGCCCCAGCGGCCCGGCCAAAATTGATTGAAACCTACGAGCAGTACTTC.

This chain links TRBV4-1 with TRBJ1-6; a possible D gene is TRBD1 (5 bases). The CDR3 length is 17 residues. The V gene's germline CDR1 is MGHRA and CDR2 YSYEKL. V shed 1 base and J shed 5 bases, with 15 bases lying between them. CDR3 coding DNA: TGCGCCAGCAGCCAAGGACCGACAGTAGCTAATAATTCACCCCTCCACTTT. It is translated as CASSQGPTVANNSPLHF.

V is TRBV28 and J is TRBJ1-3, with unresolved D. V gave up 5 bases and J gave up 1 base, with 9 bases separating them. CDR1 and CDR2 (germline): MDHEN, SYDVKM. The CDR3 sequence is 14 residues long. The CDR3 protein is CASSLTGSGNTIYF. The DNA of the CDR3 is TGTGCCAGCAGTCTCACGGGGTCTGGAAACACCATATATTTT.

This chain uses TRBV5-1 with TRBJ2-1; 7 nucleotides match TRBD1. CDR3 length: 15 residues. Per the germline V gene, CDR1 is SGHRS and CDR2 is YFSETQ. V dropped 3 bases and J dropped 1; count of bases not matched to a gene: 4. The CDR3 is CASSSRQGSYNEQFF. The DNA of the CDR3 is TGCGCCAGCAGCTCCCGACAGGGTTCCTACAATGAGCAGTTCTTC.

The chain employs TRBV7-3 and TRBJ2-1, with 10 positions matching TRBD2. CDR1 is SGHTA and CDR2 is FQGTGA in the germline V gene. The junction had 11 bases not matched to a gene; V was cut back by 11 bases and J by 7 bases. The CDR3 covers 14 residues. The CDR3: CACSSGRTSNEQFF. CDR3 bases: TGTGCCTGCTCTAGCGGGAGAACTTCAAATGAGCAGTTCTTC.